The next 20 T cell receptor beta chains were all read from a single sample in a study of vaccination and CD4 T cells after COVID-19 (dated by TCRdb to 2021 to 2024). Explained via the paper, the treatment or condition label denotes: roughly 10-day PBMC culture with coronavirus spike peptide pools or control peptides (ViraFEST assay). No antigens are known for them. Libraries were constructed by PCR. The sequencing machine was an Illumina iSeq 100. TCR sequencing of DNA from cultured CD4+ T cells used the Oncomine TCR Beta short-read assay at the Johns Hopkins FTIC core. TCRdb trimmed public reads at Q25 via fastp, called clones via MiXCR and kept in-frame beta chains. All rows with the same CDR3 protein become a single entry with the most common DNA and genes. The sample data list approximately 11,000 distinct CDR3 sequences, and about 61% of these were observed just once. 26% of the sample comes from the top ten.

Sequenced material: CD4+ T cells from blood, cultured in vitro, taken before SARS-CoV-2 vaccination. These receptors were obtained from a human donor who had recovered from COVID-19.

This clonotype was seen a handful of times. This rearrangement joins TRBV20-1 to TRBJ1-5, with no clear D. The length of the CDR3 is 19 residues. Trimming removed 3 bases at V and 1 base at J, with 25 bases between. The germline gives CDR1 DFQATT, CDR2 SNEGSKA (reference sequence). In DNA form, the CDR3 reads TGCAGTGCTAGGGATCCCTCGCCCTCTACCGGGAGGAGCAATCAGCCCCAGCATTTT. This codes for CSARDPSPSTGRSNQPQHF.

The CDR3 spells CASSETTSGSFRQTQYF. The DNA of the CDR3 is TGTGCCAGCAGCGAAACGACTAGCGGGAGTTTCAGGCAGACCCAGTACTTC. The rearrangement joins TRBV25-1 to TRBJ2-5, with 12 bases that match TRBD2. This CDR3 is built from 17 residues. The germline CDR1 and CDR2 sequences are MGHDK and SYGVNS. Trimming took 6 bases from V and 6 from J; bases not matched to a gene: 14.

The chain couples TRBV5-1 to TRBJ2-3; D is perhaps TRBD1 (5 bases). Between the trimmed V and J ends, which lost 7 bases and 1 base, there was a span of 16 bases. The V gene's germline CDR1 is SGHRS and CDR2 YFSETQ. CDR3 length: 15 amino acids. This CDR3 reads CASSTQGIRTDTQYF. The CDR3 bases are TGCGCCAGCTCCACCCAGGGAATACGCACAGATACGCAGTATTTT. Combining the CDR3 with reference TRBV5-1 and TRBJ2-3 gives the whole variable domain KAGVTQTPRYLIKTRGQQVTLSCSPISGHRSVSWYQQTPGQGLQFLFEYFSETQRNKGNFPGRFSGRQFSNSRSEMNVSTLELGDSALYLCASSTQGIRTDTQYFGPGTRLTVL.

The V gene is TRBV6-1, the J gene TRBJ2-6; no clear D gene. Trimming left V 11 bases short and J 1 base short, with 12 bases between. CDR1 is MNHNS and CDR2 is SASEGT in the germline V gene. The CDR3 runs to 14 residues. In DNA form, the CDR3 reads TGTGCCTGCTGGTCGAGTTCTGGGGCCAACGTCCTGACTTTC. This sequence encodes CACWSSSGANVLTF.

V and J are TRBV28 and TRBJ1-2; D call uncertain. Germline assignment: CDR1 MDHEN and CDR2 SYDVKM. Trimming took 5 bases from V and 4 from J, leaving 11 bases between them. This CDR3 is built from 13 residues. The CDR3 DNA sequence: TGTGCCAGCAGTGGAGGGAATGTCTATGGCTACACCTTC. It specifies CASSGGNVYGYTF.

This clonotype was found a few times. V gene TRBV6-1 combines with J gene TRBJ1-5; 8 bases fit TRBD1. This CDR3 contains 14 residues. Germline V gene sequence: CDR1 MNHNS, CDR2 SASEGT. The trim removed 5 bases at V and 1 base at J, leaving 1 base unmatched. CDR3 sequence (DNA): TGTGCCAGCAGTCGACAGGGGAGCAATCAGCCCCAGCATTTT. It yields the protein CASSRQGSNQPQHF.

The rearrangement joins TRBV5-6 to TRBJ2-3, with 10 nucleotides matching TRBD2. CDR1 and CDR2 (germline): SGHDT, YYEEEE. V dropped 8 bases and J dropped 0; count of bases not matched to a gene: 3. The CDR3 is 14 residues long. The CDR3: CASRTSGSTDTQYF. The CDR3 DNA sequence: TGTGCCAGTCGGACTAGCGGTAGCACAGATACGCAGTATTTT.

V gene TRBV30 combines with J gene TRBJ1-1; the D gene is possibly TRBD1 (5 bases). V lost 4 bases and J lost 7, with 16 bases in between. Germline CDR1 GTSNPN, CDR2 SVGIG (reference sequence). The CDR3 runs 13 residues. CDR3 sequence (DNA): TGTGCCTGGAACCTGGGACGCGGGGATGAAGCTTTCTTT. Its protein product is CAWNLGRGDEAFF.

The chain combines TRBV6-5 with TRBJ2-7, with TRBD1 identical over 8 bases. The CDR3 runs 15 residues. Unmatched junction bases numbered 7, after V lost 4 bases and J lost 2 bases. Germline V gene sequence: CDR1 MNHEY, CDR2 SVGAGI. The CDR3: CASSSSGGRTYEQYF. Here the CDR3 DNA reads TGTGCCAGCAGTTCGTCAGGGGGCCGTACCTACGAGCAGTACTTC.

The genes are TRBV7-2 and TRBJ1-2; 7 nucleotides align to TRBD1. The trim removed 5 bases at V and 5 bases at J, leaving 11 bases unmatched. The CDR3 is made up of 15 amino acids. CDR1 and CDR2 from the germline V gene are SGHTA and FQGNSA. The CDR3 DNA follows: TGTGCCAGCAGCGAAGACAGGGCTTCCCTTTATGGCTACACCTTC. Translated: CASSEDRASLYGYTF.

The sample holds one count of this clonotype. V gene TRBV2 combines with J gene TRBJ2-7, with TRBD2 matching 14 bases. This CDR3 has 17 residues. CDR1 is SNHLY, CDR2 FYNNEI, per germline. Unmatched junction bases numbered 15, after V lost 7 bases and J lost 7 bases. CDR3 protein: CASTSNYGTSGSQEQYF. As DNA, the CDR3 is TGTGCCAGCACTTCTAATTACGGGACTAGCGGGAGTCAAGAGCAGTACTTC.

The rearrangement uses TRBV9 and TRBJ2-5; 9 bases fit TRBD2. With V trimmed by 2 bases and J by 5 bases, 1 base remained unmatched. The germline V gene has CDR1 SGDLS and CDR2 YYNGEE. This CDR3 contains 13 residues. CDR3 DNA sequence: TGTGCCAGCAGCGTTAGCGGGAGTGAGACCCAGTACTTC. Protein product: CASSVSGSETQYF.

The gene calls are TRBV6-1 and TRBJ1-6; D not resolved. CDR1 and CDR2 (germline): MNHNS, SASEGT. The CDR3 runs 13 residues. The germline V and J ends were trimmed by 6 bases and 7 bases, with 10 bases remaining between them. CDR3 region: CASSPLSNSPLHF. CDR3 DNA sequence: TGTGCCAGCAGCCCTCTGAGCAATTCACCCCTCCACTTT.

This clonotype was seen only a few times. In DNA form, the CDR3 reads TGTGCCAGCAGTTTACGAGAACTAGCAGGGCCAGATACGCAGTATTTT. Its translation is CASSLRELAGPDTQYF. The chain joins TRBV28 to TRBJ2-3; perhaps TRBD2 as D (6 bases). In germline, CDR1 is MDHEN, CDR2 SYDVKM. Trimming removed 2 bases at V and 4 bases at J, with 16 bases between. This CDR3 has 16 residues.

The rearrangement joins TRBV6-1 to TRBJ1-3, with D perhaps TRBD1 (5 bases). Per the germline V gene, CDR1 is MNHNS and CDR2 is SASEGT. Trimming pared 9 bases from V and 3 bases from J, leaving 18 bases between. The CDR3 has 15 residues. The CDR3 sequence: CASLSHGGFGNTIYF. CDR3 in DNA: TGTGCCAGTCTATCCCACGGGGGTTTTGGAAACACCATATATTTT.

This sequence joins TRBV6-1 and TRBJ2-5, with 7 bases aligning to TRBD2. With 3 bases clipped from V and 3 bases from J, the junction kept 4 bases outside the gene matches. CDR1 and CDR2 from the germline V gene are MNHNS and SASEGT. The CDR3 extends over 14 amino acids. CDR3 DNA: TGTGCCAGCAGTGAGGGGGGGACGAAAGAGACCCAGTACTTC. As protein: CASSEGGTKETQYF.

V is TRBV19 and J is TRBJ2-2, with 8 bases that match TRBD1. The CDR3 is 14 residues long. Germline V gives CDR1 LNHDA, CDR2 SQIVND (reference sequence). V dropped 6 bases and J dropped 3; count of bases not matched to a gene: 3. CDR3: CASRTGVDTGELFF. The CDR3 DNA sequence: TGTGCCAGTAGGACAGGGGTGGACACCGGGGAGCTGTTTTTT.

Within the sample, this clonotype is medium-sized (0.01 to 0.1%). The chain links TRBV6-5 to TRBJ2-7; D possibly corresponds to TRBD2 (6 bases). Trimming removed 4 bases from V and 3 bases from J, with 13 bases in between. Germline lookup yields CDR1 MNHEY and CDR2 SVGAGI. The CDR3 spans 14 residues. The CDR3 sequence is CASSSTSGDYEQYF. The CDR3 DNA follows: TGTGCCAGCAGTTCGACATCGGGAGACTACGAGCAGTACTTC.

This chain joins TRBV20-1 and TRBJ2-3, with D hard to call. The CDR3 runs to 15 residues. Germline CDR1 and CDR2: DFQATT and SNEGSKA (reference sequence). Trimming removed 1 base at V and 6 bases at J, with 17 bases between. CDR3 loop: CSARARPSSQDTQYF. The DNA for the CDR3 is TGCAGTGCTAGAGCTCGCCCGTCCTCGCAGGATACGCAGTATTTT.

V is TRBV20-1 and J is TRBJ2-7; D unresolved. The CDR3 contains 12 residues. Germline assignment: CDR1 DFQATT and CDR2 SNEGSKA (reference sequence). The V end lost 3 bases, the J end lost 0 bases, and 6 bases lay between the germline ends. The CDR3 nucleotides read TGCAGTGCTAGTTACAGCTCCTACGAGCAGTACTTC. Its translation is CSASYSSYEQYF.